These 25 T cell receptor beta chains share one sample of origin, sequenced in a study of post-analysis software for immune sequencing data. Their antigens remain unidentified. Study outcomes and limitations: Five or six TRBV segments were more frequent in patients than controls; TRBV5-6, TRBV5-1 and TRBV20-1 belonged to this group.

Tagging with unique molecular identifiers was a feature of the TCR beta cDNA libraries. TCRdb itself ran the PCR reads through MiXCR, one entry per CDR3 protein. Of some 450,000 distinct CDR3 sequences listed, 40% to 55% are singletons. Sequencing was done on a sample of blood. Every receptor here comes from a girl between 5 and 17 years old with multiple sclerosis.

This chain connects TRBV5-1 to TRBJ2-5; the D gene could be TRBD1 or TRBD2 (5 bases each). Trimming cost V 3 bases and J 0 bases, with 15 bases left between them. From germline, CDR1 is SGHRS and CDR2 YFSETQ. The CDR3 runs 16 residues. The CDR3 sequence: CASSSELGAYQETQYF. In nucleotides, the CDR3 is TGCGCCAGCAGCTCGGAGCTCGGGGCGTACCAAGAGACCCAGTACTTC.

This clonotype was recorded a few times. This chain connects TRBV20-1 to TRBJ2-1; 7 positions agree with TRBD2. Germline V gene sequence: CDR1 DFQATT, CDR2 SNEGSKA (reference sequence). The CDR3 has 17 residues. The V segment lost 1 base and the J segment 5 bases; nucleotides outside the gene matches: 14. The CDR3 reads CSARAFFGGGPNNEQFF. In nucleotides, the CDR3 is TGCAGTGCTAGAGCGTTTTTTGGGGGAGGGCCGAACAATGAGCAGTTCTTC.

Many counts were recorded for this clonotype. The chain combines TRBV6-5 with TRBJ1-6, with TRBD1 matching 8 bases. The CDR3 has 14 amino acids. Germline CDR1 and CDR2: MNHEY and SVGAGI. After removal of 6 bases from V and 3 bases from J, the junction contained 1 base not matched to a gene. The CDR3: CASSDRGYNSPLHF. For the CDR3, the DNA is TGTGCCAGCAGCGACAGGGGCTATAATTCACCCCTCCACTTT.

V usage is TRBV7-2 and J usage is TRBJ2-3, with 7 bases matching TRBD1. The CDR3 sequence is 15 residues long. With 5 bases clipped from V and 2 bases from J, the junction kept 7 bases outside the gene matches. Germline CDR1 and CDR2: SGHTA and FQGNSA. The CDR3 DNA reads TGTGCCAGCAGCCGAGGACAGGCCCCCACAGATACGCAGTATTTT. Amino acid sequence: CASSRGQAPTDTQYF.

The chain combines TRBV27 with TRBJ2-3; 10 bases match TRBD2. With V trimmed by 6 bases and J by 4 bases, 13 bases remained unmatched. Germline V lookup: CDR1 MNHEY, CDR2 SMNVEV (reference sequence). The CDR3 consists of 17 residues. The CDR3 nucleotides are TGTGCCAGCAGAAGGACTAGCGGCAAGATTTTGGCAGATACGCAGTATTTT. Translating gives CASRRTSGKILADTQYF.

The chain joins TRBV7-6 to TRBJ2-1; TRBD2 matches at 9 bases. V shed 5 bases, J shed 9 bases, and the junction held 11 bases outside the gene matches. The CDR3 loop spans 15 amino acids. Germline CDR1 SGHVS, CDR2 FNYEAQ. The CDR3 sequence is CASSQYLAGVGEQFF. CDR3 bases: TGTGCCAGCAGCCAATACTTAGCGGGAGTGGGTGAGCAGTTCTTC.

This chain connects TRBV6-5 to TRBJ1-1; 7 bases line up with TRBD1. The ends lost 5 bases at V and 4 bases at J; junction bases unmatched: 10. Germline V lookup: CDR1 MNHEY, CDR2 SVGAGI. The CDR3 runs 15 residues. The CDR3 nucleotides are TGTGCCAGCAGTGCCGTCACAGGGGCCAGCACTGAAGCTTTCTTT. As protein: CASSAVTGASTEAFF.

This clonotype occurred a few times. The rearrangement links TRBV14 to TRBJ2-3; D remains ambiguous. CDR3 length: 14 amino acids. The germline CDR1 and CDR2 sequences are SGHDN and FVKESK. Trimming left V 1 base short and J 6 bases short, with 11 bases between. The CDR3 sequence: CASSQGTIRDTQYF. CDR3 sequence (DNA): TGTGCCAGCAGCCAAGGAACGATCCGGGATACGCAGTATTTT.

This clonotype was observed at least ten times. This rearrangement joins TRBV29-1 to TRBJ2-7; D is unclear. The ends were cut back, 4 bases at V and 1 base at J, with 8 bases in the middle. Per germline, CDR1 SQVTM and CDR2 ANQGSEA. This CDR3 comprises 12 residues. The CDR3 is CSVVGGSYEQYF. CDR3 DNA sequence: TGCAGCGTTGTTGGCGGTTCCTACGAGCAGTACTTC.

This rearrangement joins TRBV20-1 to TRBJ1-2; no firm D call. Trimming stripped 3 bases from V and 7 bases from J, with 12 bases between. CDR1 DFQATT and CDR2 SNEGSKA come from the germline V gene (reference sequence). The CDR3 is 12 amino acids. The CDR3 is CSASGKGGGYTF. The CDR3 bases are TGCAGTGCTAGTGGAAAGGGAGGTGGCTACACCTTC.

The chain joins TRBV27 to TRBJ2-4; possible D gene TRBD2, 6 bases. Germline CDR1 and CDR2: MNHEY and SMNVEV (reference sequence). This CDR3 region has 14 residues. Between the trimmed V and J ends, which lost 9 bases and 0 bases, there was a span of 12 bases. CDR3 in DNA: TGTGCCAGTACTAGCCGACTAGCCAAAAACATTCAGTACTTC. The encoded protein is CASTSRLAKNIQYF.

CDR3 nucleotides: TGTGCCAGCAGCACGGGACAGGGGAACATTCAGTACTTC. This gives the protein CASSTGQGNIQYF. V and J are TRBV14 and TRBJ2-4; 10 bases line up with TRBD1. J gave up 7 bases and V 5 bases, and 2 bases lay outside the gene matches. The CDR3 length is 13 residues. In germline, CDR1 is SGHDN, CDR2 FVKESK.

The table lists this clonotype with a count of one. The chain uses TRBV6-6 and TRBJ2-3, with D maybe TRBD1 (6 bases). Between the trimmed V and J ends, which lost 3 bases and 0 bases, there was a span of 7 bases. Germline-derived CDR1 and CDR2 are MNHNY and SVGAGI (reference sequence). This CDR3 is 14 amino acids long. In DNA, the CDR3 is TGTGCCAGCAGTTATACAGGGAGCACAGATACGCAGTATTTT. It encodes CASSYTGSTDTQYF.

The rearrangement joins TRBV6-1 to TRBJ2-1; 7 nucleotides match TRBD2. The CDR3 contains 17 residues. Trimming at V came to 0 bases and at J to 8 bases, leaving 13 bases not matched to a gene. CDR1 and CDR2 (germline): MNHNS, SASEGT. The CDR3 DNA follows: TGTGCCAGCAGTGAAGCTTACTCCGGACTAGATGCCGATGAGCAGTTCTTC. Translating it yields CASSEAYSGLDADEQFF.

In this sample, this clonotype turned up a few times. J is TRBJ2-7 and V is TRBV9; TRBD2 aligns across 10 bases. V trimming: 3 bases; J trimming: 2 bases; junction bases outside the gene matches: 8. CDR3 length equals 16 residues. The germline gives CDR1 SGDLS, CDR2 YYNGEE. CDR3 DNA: TGTGCCAGCAGCGCTGGGGGGACTAGCGCTACCTACGAGCAGTACTTC. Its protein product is CASSAGGTSATYEQYF.

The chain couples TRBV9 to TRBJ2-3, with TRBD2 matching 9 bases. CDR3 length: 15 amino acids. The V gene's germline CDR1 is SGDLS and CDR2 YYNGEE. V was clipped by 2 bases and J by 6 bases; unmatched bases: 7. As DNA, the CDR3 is TGTGCCAGCAGCGTGCGGGAGGGGGGCGTGGATACGCAGTATTTT. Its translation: CASSVREGGVDTQYF.

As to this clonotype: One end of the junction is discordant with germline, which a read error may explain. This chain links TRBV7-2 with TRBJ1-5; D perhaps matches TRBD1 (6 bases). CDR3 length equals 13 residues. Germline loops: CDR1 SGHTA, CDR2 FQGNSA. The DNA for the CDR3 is TGTGCCGGCAGCTTAGGGGGGACTCAGCCCCAGCATTTT. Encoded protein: CAGSLGGTQPQHF.

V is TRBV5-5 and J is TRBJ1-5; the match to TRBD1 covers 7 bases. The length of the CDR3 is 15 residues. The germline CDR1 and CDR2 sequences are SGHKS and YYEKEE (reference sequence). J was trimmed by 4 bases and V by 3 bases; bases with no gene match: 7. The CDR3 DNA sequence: TGTGCCAGCAGCTCCGGGACAGCTATTAATCAGCCCCAGCATTTT. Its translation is CASSSGTAINQPQHF.

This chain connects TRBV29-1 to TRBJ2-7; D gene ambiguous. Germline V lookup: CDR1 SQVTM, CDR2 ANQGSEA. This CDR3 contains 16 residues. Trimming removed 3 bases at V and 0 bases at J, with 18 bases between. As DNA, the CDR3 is TGCAGCGTTGAGGGGTTAGTCAGCCATAGCTCCTACGAGCAGTACTTC. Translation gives CSVEGLVSHSSYEQYF.

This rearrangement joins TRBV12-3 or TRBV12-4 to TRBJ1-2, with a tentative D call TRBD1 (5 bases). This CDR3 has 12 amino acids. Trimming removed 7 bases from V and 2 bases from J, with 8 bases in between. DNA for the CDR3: TGTGCCAGCACGACAGAGAACTATGGCTACACCTTC. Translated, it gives CASTTENYGYTF.

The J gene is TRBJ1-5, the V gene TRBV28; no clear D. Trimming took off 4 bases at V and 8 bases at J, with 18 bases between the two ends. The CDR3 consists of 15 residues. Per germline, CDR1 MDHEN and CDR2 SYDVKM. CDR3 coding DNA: TGTGCCAGCAGTTCCCCACTCTGGGGAAGGGAGCCCCAGCATTTT. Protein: CASSSPLWGREPQHF.

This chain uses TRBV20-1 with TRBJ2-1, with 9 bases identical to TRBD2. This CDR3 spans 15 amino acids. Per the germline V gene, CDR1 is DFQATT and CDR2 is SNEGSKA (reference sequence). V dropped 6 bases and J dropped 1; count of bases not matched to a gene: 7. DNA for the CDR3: TGCAGTGCCCCCCCCCTAGCGGGGTCCTACAATGAGCAGTTCTTC. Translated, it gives CSAPPLAGSYNEQFF.

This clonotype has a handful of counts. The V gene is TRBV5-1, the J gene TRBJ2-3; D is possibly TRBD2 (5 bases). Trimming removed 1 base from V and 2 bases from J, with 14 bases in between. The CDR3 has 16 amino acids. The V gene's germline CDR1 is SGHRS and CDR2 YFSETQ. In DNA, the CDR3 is TGCGCCAGCAGCTTGAGGTTGAGGGCCGCCACAGATACGCAGTATTTT. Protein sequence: CASSLRLRAATDTQYF.

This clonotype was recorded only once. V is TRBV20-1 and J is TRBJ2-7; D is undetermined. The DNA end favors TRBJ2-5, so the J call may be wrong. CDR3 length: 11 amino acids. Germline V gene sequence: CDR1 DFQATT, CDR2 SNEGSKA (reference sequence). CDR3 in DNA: TGCAGTGCTAAGAGTCAGGAGACCCAGTACTTC. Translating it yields CSAKSQETQYF.

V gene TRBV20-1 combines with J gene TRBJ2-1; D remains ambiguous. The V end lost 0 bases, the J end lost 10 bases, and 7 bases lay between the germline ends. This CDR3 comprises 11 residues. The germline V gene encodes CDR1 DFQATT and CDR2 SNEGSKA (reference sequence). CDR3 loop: CSARDLEEQFF. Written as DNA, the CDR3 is TGCAGTGCTAGAGATCTGGAAGAGCAGTTCTTC.